This is a list of T cell receptor beta chains from one sample in a study of cytomegalovirus exposure and HLA in healthy donors. Sequencing was performed with immunoSEQ multiplex PCR; in TCRdb, only in-frame clones are kept and a portion is missing. The sample's table shows 180,000 or so clones. Sequenced sample: PBMCs. The source of these receptors is a boy between 10 and 17 years old in good health and CMV-seronegative. Both conserved end residues are part of each CDR3. The order of the fields is V gene, D gene, J gene, CDR3 protein. A D gene is named only where the DNA matches it firmly.

TRBV4-2	TRBD1	TRBJ1-5	CASSHRTGGGQGNQPQHF
TRBV19	TRBD1	TRBJ1-2	CASSIYWDRYGYTF
TRBV7-2	-	TRBJ1-6	CASSLGGGVYNSPLHF
TRBV28	TRBD1	TRBJ1-1	CASIELWKTGGLNTEAFF
TRBV30	TRBD1	TRBJ1-2	CAWSQDLTGVGYTF
TRBV27	TRBD2	TRBJ2-7	CASSPTPSGYEQYF
TRBV7-9	TRBD1	TRBJ2-4	CASSPPGQALAKNIQYF
TRBV10-1	TRBD1	TRBJ2-5	CASNLGTGRQETQYF
TRBV6-6	-	TRBJ2-2	CASSPVGQIPGELFF
TRBV6-5	TRBD1	TRBJ1-2	CASSYYRGRGYTF
TRBV1	-	TRBJ2-3	CTSSQSGGLAMHTDTQYF
TRBV11-2	-	TRBJ1-2	CASSRKGEDGYTF
TRBV9	TRBD2	TRBJ2-4	CASSVEASGGVDIQYF
TRBV11-2	-	TRBJ1-1	CASSLTVNTEAFF
TRBV30	-	TRBJ1-3	CAWSVLSGSSGNTIYF
TRBV10-1	-	TRBJ1-1	CASRPSEGTEAFF
TRBV5-4	-	TRBJ2-7	CASSLFTGIITSYEQYF
TRBV30	-	TRBJ2-1	CAGAGGLPFNEQFF
TRBV19	TRBD1	TRBJ2-1	CASAPGQGYNEQFF
TRBV30	TRBD1	TRBJ2-1	CACPYRGRDEQFF
TRBV9	TRBD2	TRBJ2-1	CASSAISGGASEQFF
TRBV27	-	-	CASSFFGGLIYEQYF
TRBV13	TRBD2	-	CASSSSGGGYSYEQYF
TRBV2	-	TRBJ2-7	CASSEARWSYEQYF
TRBV7-7	TRBD2	TRBJ2-3	CASSASGDSTDTQYF
TRBV19	-	TRBJ1-6	CASSISGNDSPLHF
TRBV9	TRBD2	TRBJ2-5	CASSSRGGDSRETQYF
TRBV29-1	-	TRBJ1-5	CSVGFGTRDQPQHF
TRBV5-1	TRBD1	TRBJ2-7	CASSRGPAEAIYEQYF
TRBV14	-	TRBJ2-7	CASSLWERYYEQYF
TRBV9	-	TRBJ1-5	CASSVEGVGQPQHF